The 29 T cell receptor beta chains below were found in one sample sequenced in a study of vaccination effects on CD4 cells after COVID-19. The method was immunoSEQ multiplex PCR; TCRdb's version includes in-frame clones alone and lacks a portion of them. The sample contains 71,000 or so clones, about 65% of which appear only once. No antigen has been identified for these receptors. Before any sequencing was done, the ViraFEST assay used viral peptide pools to expand antigen-specific CD4+ T cells. Subsequent to 10 days of culture, CD4+ T cells were isolated. Vaccinated participants had no history of SARS-CoV-2 infection and tested negative for nucleocapsid antibodies. The sequences come from CD4+ T cells from PBMCs cultured with HCoV-OC43 spike peptides, collected before COVID-19 vaccination. Subset denoted: HCoV-OC43 spike overlapping peptide pool stimulation. The receptors come from a human donor who received a COVID-19 vaccine.

V usage is TRBV19 and J usage is TRBJ1-1; no clear D. The CDR3 contains 15 residues. Germline loops: CDR1 LNHDA, CDR2 SQIVND (reference sequence). Trimming cost V 2 bases and J 5 bases, with 15 bases left between them. This chain's CDR3 is CASSISAGVGTEAFF. CDR3 DNA sequence: TGTGCCAGTAGTATATCGGCCGGGGTCGGAACTGAAGCTTTCTTT.

This clone was found once. The chain combines TRBV5-1 with TRBJ1-2, with a weak D call TRBD1 (6 bases). Germline CDR1 SGHRS, CDR2 YFSETQ. The CDR3 extends over 14 amino acids. The V and J ends lost 4 bases and 8 bases respectively, with 18 bases between them. The CDR3 DNA reads TGCGCCAGCAGCCCGTTGGAACCAGGGGAAGGCTACACCTTC. Protein product: CASSPLEPGEGYTF.

The chain couples TRBV5-1 to TRBJ2-1; TRBD2 agrees at 12 bases. CDR1 is SGHRS, CDR2 YFSETQ, per germline. The V segment lost 4 bases and the J segment 7 bases; nucleotides outside the gene matches: 6. CDR3 length equals 15 residues. CDR3 sequence reads: CASSPLAGGPNEQFF. Here the CDR3 DNA reads TGCGCCAGCAGCCCCCTAGCGGGGGGGCCGAATGAGCAGTTCTTC. Complete variable domain (other parts from reference TRBV5-1 and TRBJ2-1): KAGVTQTPRYLIKTRGQQVTLSCSPISGHRSVSWYQQTPGQGLQFLFEYFSETQRNKGNFPGRFSGRQFSNSRSEMNVSTLELGDSALYLCASSPLAGGPNEQFFGPGTRLTVL.

The chain has TRBV7-2 and TRBJ2-5; the match to TRBD1 covers 8 bases. The germline CDR1 and CDR2 sequences are SGHTA and FQGNSA. Trimming removed 1 base from V and 9 bases from J; junction bases left unmatched: 10. The CDR3 runs to 15 residues. DNA of the CDR3: TGTGCCAGCAGCTTAGACCCCGGGACAGGTATGTCCCAGTACTTC. Translated: CASSLDPGTGMSQYF.

V and J are TRBV24-1 and TRBJ1-1, with D perhaps matching TRBD1 (5 bases). The V end was cut by 2 bases, the J end by 10 bases, with 16 bases between. CDR1 KGHDR and CDR2 SFDVKD come from the germline V gene. The CDR3 extends over 14 amino acids. In DNA form, the CDR3 reads TGTGCCACCAGTGATTCCAGGGATGTGGGTCGAGCTTTCTTT. Translated, it gives CATSDSRDVGRAFF.

This clone was detected once. The V gene is TRBV5-5, the J gene TRBJ2-2; D gene unclear. This CDR3 contains 14 residues. V was cut by 6 bases and J by 0 bases, with 9 bases left in between. The V gene's germline CDR1 is SGHKS and CDR2 YYEKEE (reference sequence). CDR3 DNA sequence: TGTGCCAGCAAATTCGGGTCGAACACCGGGGAGCTGTTTTTT. Protein sequence: CASKFGSNTGELFF. Full variable domain (rest looked up from reference TRBV5-5 and TRBJ2-2): DAGVTQSPTHLIKTRGQQVTLRCSPISGHKSVSWYQQVLGQGPQFIFQYYEKEERGRGNFPDRFSARQFPNYSSELNVNALLLGDSALYLCASKFGSNTGELFFGEGSRLTVL.

The chain has TRBV11-2 and TRBJ2-2, with D perhaps TRBD1 (8 bases). Trimming removed 5 bases from V and 4 bases from J, with 17 bases in between. Per germline, CDR1 SGHAT and CDR2 FQNNGV. The CDR3 consists of 16 residues. CDR3 bases: TGTGCCAGCAGCCTCTGGACAGGGAGGGGCACCGGGGAGCTGTTTTTT. This sequence encodes CASSLWTGRGTGELFF.

The V and J genes are TRBV10-3 and TRBJ1-2; 7 nucleotides line up with TRBD1. Germline values: CDR1 ENHRY, CDR2 SYGVKD. The CDR3 loop spans 13 amino acids. Trimming took 2 bases from V and 8 from J; bases not matched to a gene: 5. CDR3 loop: CAISEEGARGYTF. DNA of the CDR3: TGTGCCATCAGTGAGGAGGGGGCAAGGGGCTACACCTTC.

This chain joins TRBV10-2 and TRBJ1-1; D gene unclear. Between the trimmed V and J ends, which lost 11 bases and 6 bases, there was a span of 16 bases. CDR3 length equals 12 residues. CDR1 and CDR2 (germline): WSHSY, SAAADI. The CDR3 region has the DNA TGCGCCGTGAGTGTTGGATTAGCTGAAGCTTTCTTT. Translation gives CAVSVGLAEAFF.

This chain joins TRBV21-1 and TRBJ2-7; the table's D call, TRBD1, was not checked against the DNA. TRBV21-1 is shown as a pseudogene. The CDR3 sequence is 14 residues long. DNA of the CDR3: TGTGCCAGCAGCAAAGGAGACAGGGAGAGGACGCAGTACGTC. This gives the protein CASSKGDRERTQYV.

V and J are TRBV7-2 and TRBJ1-2; the D gene is possibly TRBD1 (5 bases). Trimming cost V 5 bases and J 0 bases, with 16 bases left between them. The CDR3 loop spans 16 amino acids. The germline V gene has CDR1 SGHTA and CDR2 FQGNSA. Here the CDR3 reads CASSLGGGIANYGYTF. The CDR3 DNA sequence: TGTGCCAGCAGCCTCGGCGGGGGGATAGCTAACTATGGCTACACCTTC.

Concerning this clone: One end of the junction fails to match germline, which may point to a read error. The chain links TRBV12-3 or TRBV12-4 to TRBJ1-2; TRBD1 aligns across 9 bases. This CDR3 is built from 11 residues. The CDR3: CASSPGDRVYF. The DNA for the CDR3 is TGTGCCAGCAGTCCGGGGGACAGGGTTTACTTC.

This chain links TRBV5-1 with TRBJ2-1, with TRBD1 identical over 7 bases. V lost 5 bases, J lost 7 bases, and 9 bases stayed unmatched. This CDR3 contains 14 residues. CDR1 SGHRS and CDR2 YFSETQ come from the germline V gene. The CDR3, as DNA: TGCGCCAGCAGATTCGGGACAGAGCCTAATGAGCAGTTCTTC. Translated: CASRFGTEPNEQFF.

There are a few counts of this clone. This chain links TRBV3-1 (or the pseudogene TRBV3-2) with TRBJ2-1; D is ambiguous. Trimming pared 5 bases from V and 5 bases from J, leaving 19 bases between. Germline values: CDR1 LGHDT, CDR2 YNNKEL (reference sequence). CDR3 length: 16 residues. The CDR3 region is CASSSWLSGWNNEQFF. Here the CDR3 DNA reads TGTGCCAGCAGCTCTTGGCTTAGTGGGTGGAACAATGAGCAGTTCTTC.

This rearrangement joins TRBV6-1 to TRBJ2-7; D perhaps matches TRBD1 (5 bases). The V and J ends lost 3 bases and 1 base respectively, with 7 bases between them. The CDR3 runs to 13 residues. Germline lookup yields CDR1 MNHNS and CDR2 SASEGT. The CDR3 DNA follows: TGTGCCAGCAGTGAGGCAGGGTCCTACGAGCAGTACGTC. Translating it yields CASSEAGSYEQYV.

The V and J genes are TRBV30 and TRBJ2-7, with D possibly matching TRBD1 (6 bases). The CDR3 sequence is 13 residues long. Germline CDR1 GTSNPN, CDR2 SVGIG (reference sequence). The V and J ends lost 8 bases and 1 base respectively, with 15 bases between them. CDR3 nucleotide sequence: TGTGCCCCCCTCGACAGGCAGTCCTACGAGCAGTACGTC. Translating gives CAPLDRQSYEQYV.

The rearrangement uses TRBV7-8 and TRBJ2-1; D not certain. This CDR3 has 12 amino acids. V lost 0 bases, J lost 16 bases, and 13 bases lay in between. Germline V gives CDR1 SGHVS, CDR2 FQNEAQ. Here the CDR3 DNA reads TGTGCCAGCAGCTTAGCTGGCGTATCCCCTTTCTTC. It is translated as CASSLAGVSPFF.

The chain uses TRBV2 and TRBJ2-3; D uncertain. This CDR3 has 11 amino acids. V lost 8 bases to trimming and J lost 6 bases, with 9 bases between them. From germline, CDR1 is SNHLY and CDR2 FYNNEI. CDR3 in DNA: TGTGCCAGCGGTTCTAGGGATACGCAGTATTTT. Protein sequence: CASGSRDTQYF. The whole variable domain, filled in from reference TRBV2 and TRBJ2-3, reads EPEVTQTPSHQVTQMGQEVILRCVPISNHLYFYWYRQILGQKVEFLVSFYNNEISEKSEIFDDQFSVERPDGSNFTLKIRSTKLEDSAMYFCASGSRDTQYFGPGTRLTVL.

The rearrangement joins TRBV28 to TRBJ1-2; 10 bases map to TRBD1. The germline V gene encodes CDR1 MDHEN and CDR2 SYDVKM. The CDR3 sequence is 16 residues long. V dropped 6 bases and J dropped 6; count of bases not matched to a gene: 13. CDR3 nucleotides: TGTGCCAGCAGCCCCCGACAGGGGGCCGGGCACCATGGCTACACCTTC. The encoded protein is CASSPRQGAGHHGYTF.

The sample holds a few counts of this clone. V gene TRBV7-9 combines with J gene TRBJ1-4, with D unclear. Germline-derived CDR1 and CDR2 are SEHNR and FQNEAQ (reference sequence). CDR3 length: 15 residues. The V end was cut by 1 base, the J end by 4 bases, with 10 bases between. This CDR3 reads CASSLDRFLNEKLFF. In DNA, the CDR3 is TGTGCCAGCAGCTTAGATCGGTTCCTTAATGAAAAACTGTTTTTT.

The genes are TRBV2 and TRBJ1-4; 7 bases match TRBD1. Unmatched junction bases numbered 1, after V lost 6 bases and J lost 0 bases. The CDR3 runs 14 residues. Germline loops: CDR1 SNHLY, CDR2 FYNNEI. The chain's CDR3 is CASRDRATNEKLFF. The CDR3 DNA is TGTGCCAGCAGAGACAGGGCAACTAATGAAAAACTGTTTTTT.

This chain's CDR3 is CASSLRAGQGYTF. The CDR3 coding sequence is TGTGCCAGCAGTCTCCGGGCAGGGCAAGGCTACACCTTC. The chain couples TRBV12-3 or TRBV12-4 to TRBJ1-2; D perhaps matches TRBD1 (5 bases). Trimming took 5 bases from V and 8 from J, leaving 15 bases between them. The CDR3 has 13 residues.

The chain is built from TRBV24-1 and TRBJ2-2; D is uncertain. V was pared by 3 bases and J by 4 bases, with 14 bases between. From germline, CDR1 is KGHDR and CDR2 SFDVKD. CDR3 length: 16 residues. CDR3 region: CATSDPRAPGTGELFF. Here the CDR3 DNA reads TGTGCCACCAGTGATCCAAGGGCCCCTGGCACCGGGGAGCTGTTTTTT.

This chain joins TRBV21-1 and TRBJ1-4; TRBD1, the table's D call, was not compared with the DNA. TRBV21-1 is reported as a pseudogene. CDR3 length: 15 amino acids. CDR3: CARQLPLATNEKLFF. The DNA for the CDR3 is TGTGCCAGACAGCTACCTCTTGCAACTAATGAAAAACTGTTTTTT.

The rearrangement joins TRBV27 to TRBJ2-3; D is unclear. The CDR3 loop spans 13 amino acids. From germline, CDR1 is MNHEY and CDR2 SMNVEV (reference sequence). Between the trimmed V and J ends, which lost 3 bases and 3 bases, there was a span of 7 bases. CDR3 nucleotide sequence: TGTGCCAGCAGTTTCGGGCGAACAGATACGCAGTATTTT. Protein sequence: CASSFGRTDTQYF.

A few counts support this clone. V usage is TRBV3-1 (or the pseudogene TRBV3-2) and J usage is TRBJ1-5; D unclear. The CDR3 length is 15 residues. Trimming took 0 bases from V and 2 from J, leaving 8 bases between them. CDR1 is LGHDT and CDR2 is YNNKEL in the germline V gene (reference sequence). CDR3 region: CASSQDSDGNQPQHF. The CDR3 nucleotides are TGTGCCAGCAGCCAAGACTCGGACGGCAATCAGCCCCAGCATTTT.

V gene TRBV30 combines with J gene TRBJ2-5; tentatively, D is TRBD2 (6 bases). V was shortened by 8 bases and J by 2 bases, with 12 bases between the two germline ends. CDR1 and CDR2 from the germline V gene are GTSNPN and SVGIG (reference sequence). The CDR3 extends over 12 amino acids. CDR3 in DNA: TGTGCCCGGTCGGGGGATCAAGAGACCCAGTACTTC. Amino acids: CARSGDQETQYF.

This chain links TRBV2 with TRBJ2-7; either TRBD1 or TRBD2 may supply D (5 bases each). The CDR3 covers 14 residues. Trimming shortened V by 6 bases and J by 2 bases, and 14 bases separated the two germline ends. Germline CDR1 reads SNHLY; CDR2 reads FYNNEI. CDR3 DNA: TGTGCCAGCAGCGCACTTCAGGGACCCTACGAGCAGTACGTC. This sequence encodes CASSALQGPYEQYV.

This chain uses TRBV5-1 with TRBJ2-7; 11 bases are a match to TRBD2. V trimming: 5 bases; J trimming: 3 bases; junction bases outside the gene matches: 7. Looked up from germline, CDR1 is SGHRS and CDR2 is YFSETQ. The CDR3 length is 15 residues. CDR3 sequence reads: CASSWTSGPFYEQYV. CDR3 in DNA: TGCGCCAGCAGTTGGACTAGCGGGCCCTTCTACGAGCAGTACGTC.